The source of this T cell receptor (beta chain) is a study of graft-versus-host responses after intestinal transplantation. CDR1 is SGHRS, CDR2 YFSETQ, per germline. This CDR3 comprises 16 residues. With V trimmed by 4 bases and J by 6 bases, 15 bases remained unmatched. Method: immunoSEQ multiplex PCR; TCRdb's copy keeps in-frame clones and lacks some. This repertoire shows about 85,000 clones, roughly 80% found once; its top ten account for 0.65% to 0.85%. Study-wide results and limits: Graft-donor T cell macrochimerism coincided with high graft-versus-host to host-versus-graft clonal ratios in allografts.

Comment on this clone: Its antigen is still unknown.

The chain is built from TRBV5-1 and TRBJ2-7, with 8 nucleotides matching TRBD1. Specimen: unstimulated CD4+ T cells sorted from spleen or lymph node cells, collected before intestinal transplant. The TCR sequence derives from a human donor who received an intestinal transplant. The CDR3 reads CASSAGTGWTTSEQYF. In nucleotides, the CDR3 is TGCGCCAGCAGCGCCGGGACAGGTTGGACAACTAGCGAGCAGTACTTC.